The clone carrying this TCR beta chain occurred a few times. The antigen is not known. V was clipped by 4 bases and J by 2 bases, with 19 bases between them. Germline values: CDR1 KGHSH, CDR2 LQKENI. This CDR3 is built from 17 residues. The sample belongs to a study of response to subunit inactivated influenza vaccine. Study-wide results and caveats: T cells newly recruited by each seasonal influenza vaccination are few, the authors suggested.

TCRdb called the RT-PCR reads again in MiXCR, with one record for every CDR3 protein. The sample includes about 500,000 distinct CDR3 sequences, 15% to 20% seen only once; the top ten take 3% to 3.5%. The TCR originated in a man between 50 and 69 years old who received an inactivated influenza vaccine. This material consisted of CD4+ T cells sorted from PBMCs, taken around 25 months after vaccination. This chain connects TRBV18 to TRBJ2-3; D might be TRBD1 (6 bases). The CDR3 reads CASSLVFGQSNTDTQYF. CDR3 sequence (DNA): TGTGCCAGCTCACTGGTCTTCGGACAGTCAAACACAGATACGCAGTATTTT.